These T cell receptor beta chains were read from a single sample in a study of PD-1 blockade in classical Hodgkin lymphoma. Only in-frame clones appear in the TCRdb table, and some are missing; sequencing was by immunoSEQ multiplex PCR. Altogether around 40,000 clones are present, 78% being singletons, with the ten largest covering 13%. Here the sequenced sample was peripheral blood mononuclear cells (PBMCs), taken at baseline. The receptors originated from a human donor with classical Hodgkin lymphoma. Each CDR3 is given with its conserved first and last residue.

>TRBJ2-7|TRBV27
CASSLLGGEGDEQYF
>TRBJ2-3|TRBV15
CATSRESGPYTDTQYF
>TRBJ2-2|TRBV18
CASSPPAGTGELFF
>TRBJ2-4|TRBV7-2
CASSLNQENIQYF
>TRBJ2-7|TRBV10-1
CASTLGQVYEQYF
>TRBJ2-2|TRBV7-8
CANSLKGLARGTGELFF
>TRBJ2-2|TRBV11-2
CASSPRQGFDTGELFF
>TRBJ2-5|TRBV4-1
CASSLGLAGGETQYF
>TRBJ2-3|TRBV9
CASSVGLGDPSGADTQYF
>TRBJ1-5|TRBV5-1
CASSLDGGAHQPQHF
>TRBJ1-1|TRBV11-2
CASSSPRGASNTEAFF
>TRBJ2-2|TRBV9
CASSVGLLTGAGELFF
>TRBJ1-1|TRBV27
CASIKQGNTEAFF
>TRBJ2-1|TRBV5-4
CASSLEGGYRDEQFF
>TRBJ2-7|TRBV4-3
CASSQTETYEQYF
>TRBJ1-3|TRBV5-1
CASSLEPPSSGNTIYF
>TRBJ2-1|TRBV5-4
CASSLAGLYYNEQFF
>TRBJ1-6|TRBV5-1
CASRGQGTASYNSPLHF
>TRBJ2-3|TRBV4-1
CASSPIGTGGTDTQYF
>TRBJ2-2|TRBV4-1
CASSHRLAGATGELFF
>NA|TRBV10-2
CASSDEGGYEQYF
>TRBJ2-3|TRBV7-9
CASSGDREDTQYF
>TRBJ2-7|TRBV19
CASSIRGHSEQYF
>TRBJ2-3|TRBV7-2
CASSVRLGQGGSDTQYF
>TRBJ2-5|TRBV14
CASSQDLRDRGRGETQYF
>TRBJ1-1|TRBV10-3
CAIRGNTEAFF
>TRBJ2-7|TRBV6-1
CASSERGGRYYEQYF
>TRBJ2-7|TRBV7-2
CASSLAPGTGYEQYF
>TRBJ2-6|TRBV2
CASSDRAGANVLTF
>TRBJ1-3|TRBV7-3
CASSLSVEGSGNTIYF
>TRBJ1-3|TRBV7-2
CASSILGGSGNTIYF
>TRBJ2-5|TRBV4-2
CASSQDPGRNPAGTQYF